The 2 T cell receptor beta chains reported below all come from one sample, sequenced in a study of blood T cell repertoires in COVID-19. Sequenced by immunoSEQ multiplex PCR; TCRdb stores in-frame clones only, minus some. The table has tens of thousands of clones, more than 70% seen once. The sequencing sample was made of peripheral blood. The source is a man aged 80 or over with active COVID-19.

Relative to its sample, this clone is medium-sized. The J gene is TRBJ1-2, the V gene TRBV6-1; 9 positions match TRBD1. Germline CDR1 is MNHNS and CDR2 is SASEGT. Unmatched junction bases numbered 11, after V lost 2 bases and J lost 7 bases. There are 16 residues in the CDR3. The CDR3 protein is CASSEKSPLTGGGYTF. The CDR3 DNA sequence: TGTGCCAGCAGTGAAAAATCACCCCTGACAGGGGGTGGCTACACCTTC.

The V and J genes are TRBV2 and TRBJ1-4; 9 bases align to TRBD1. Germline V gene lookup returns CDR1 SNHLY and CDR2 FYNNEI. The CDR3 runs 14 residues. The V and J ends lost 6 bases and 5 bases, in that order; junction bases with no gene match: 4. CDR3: CASSRQGGNEKLFF. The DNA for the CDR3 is TGTGCCAGCAGCCGACAGGGGGGAAATGAAAAACTGTTTTTT.